This T cell receptor (beta chain) emerged from a study of T cell repertoires in cytomegalovirus infection (dated by TCRdb to about 2019). About the study as a whole: The HLA type of each donor mattered for the analysis, because public TCR beta signatures pointed to carriage of CMV infection along with the matching HLA type. Broad study findings and their caveats: Cumulative frequency of public TCR beta family members discriminated carriers of CMV infection plus the relevant HLA type in this cohort and an independent approximately 350-donor cohort. The ex vivo response was dominated by HLA-C-restricted CMV-specific TCR beta clonotypes, and the single most frequent clonotype in two of eight donors was supplied by these HLA-C-restricted clonotypes.

Sequencing used an Illumina HiSeq 1500. TCRdb trimmed public reads at Q25 via fastp, called clones via MiXCR and kept in-frame beta chains. Every distinct CDR3 protein forms one entry, paired with its most common genes and DNA. This sample comprises around 240,000 distinct CDR3 sequences, roughly 23% of them detected only once. The ten top clones hold approximately 18% of the sample. A note on this clonotype: Its antigen is currently not known. One base away there is no much larger clone; base qualities are not given.

Measured from the cysteine to the phenylalanine, the CDR3 is 17 residues long. Just the 51-base CDR3 DNA is kept, in frame starting at base 1. V gives up 6 bases and J gives up 2 bases, and the segment between their germline ends measures 19 bases. The sequenced sample was CD8+ T cells from PBMCs. The clonotype was recovered from a human donor in good health (CMV status not recorded). Some clones in this sample may be carry-over from other donors' samples. The chain joins TRBV12-3 or TRBV12-4 to TRBJ2-2; the D gene is not confidently resolved. The CDR3 sequence is CASSSSPLAANTGELFF. The base sequence is TGTGCCAGCAGCTCCTCCCCTCTCGCGGCCAACACCGGGGAGCTGTTTTTT.